What follows describes a single T cell receptor (beta chain). Profiling relied on immunoSEQ multiplex PCR, and the TCRdb table lists in-frame clones only, not all of them. This sample has roughly 80,000 clones; 75% to 90% occur once, and the top ten carry around 5.3%. This specimen belongs to a study of blood T cell repertoires in COVID-19. About the research overall: The United States, Italy and Spain supplied acute and convalescent COVID-19 samples.

This CDR3 is built from 15 residues. The germline CDR1 and CDR2 sequences are MNHNY and SVGAGI (reference sequence). Trimming pared 7 bases from V and 2 bases from J, leaving 17 bases between. The sample comprised peripheral blood. V and J are TRBV6-6 and TRBJ2-5, with D possibly TRBD1 on 6 matching bases. The TCR was taken from a man in his sixties with active or convalescent COVID-19. CDR3 nucleotides: TGTGCCAGCAACACTCCAAAAGGGGGTCAAGAGACCCAGTACTTC. As protein: CASNTPKGGQETQYF.